This TCR beta chain stems from a study of T cell responses to AZD1222 COVID-19 vaccine. Germline assignment: CDR1 SGDLS and CDR2 YYNGEE. The CDR3 sequence is 11 residues long. V was pared by 4 bases and J by 5 bases, with 6 bases between. Method: immunoSEQ multiplex PCR; TCRdb's copy keeps in-frame clones and lacks some. The repertoire holds 99,000 or so clones, with roughly 90% as singletons. This clonotype originated in an adult in good health. V gene TRBV9 combines with J gene TRBJ1-1; D unclear. The sample here was peripheral blood, taken on day 0 of AZD1222 vaccination. CDR3 nucleotides: TGTGCCAGCAGCCATGGGACTGAAGCTTTCTTT. Translating it yields CASSHGTEAFF.